This TCR beta chain was sequenced for a study of OX40 agonist ivuxolimab in advanced cancers. The table came from immunoSEQ multiplex PCR; TCRdb's copy has only in-frame clones and leaves some out. Of fewer than 75,000 clones listed, roughly 89% are singletons. Trimming removed 3 bases from V and 3 bases from J; junction bases left unmatched: 6. This CDR3 region has 15 residues. The germline V gene has CDR1 SQVTM and CDR2 ANQGSEA. The TCR sequence derives from an adult with an advanced solid tumor such as melanoma, head and neck, liver or kidney cancer. This chain uses TRBV29-1 with TRBJ2-1; 9 nucleotides line up with TRBD1. Specimen: CD4+ or CD8+ T cells sorted from blood, collected in a trial of the OX40 agonist ivuxolimab. Here the CDR3 reads CSVEGQGNVYNEQFF. DNA of the CDR3: TGCAGCGTTGAGGGACAGGGTAATGTCTACAATGAGCAGTTCTTC.